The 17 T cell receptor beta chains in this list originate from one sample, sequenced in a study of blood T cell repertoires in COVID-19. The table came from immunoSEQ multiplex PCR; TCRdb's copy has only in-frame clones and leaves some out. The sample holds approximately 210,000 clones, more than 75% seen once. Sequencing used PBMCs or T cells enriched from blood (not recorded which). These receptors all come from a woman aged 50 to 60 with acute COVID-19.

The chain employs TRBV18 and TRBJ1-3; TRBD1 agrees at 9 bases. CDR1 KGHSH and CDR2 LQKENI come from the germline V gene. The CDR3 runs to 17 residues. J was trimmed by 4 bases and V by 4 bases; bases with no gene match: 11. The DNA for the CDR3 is TGTGCCAGCTCACTATCCCTCGACAGGGGGTACGGAAACACCATATATTTT. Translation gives CASSLSLDRGYGNTIYF.

In DNA form, the CDR3 reads TGTGCCAGCAGTTACACCCCGGGACAGGGTAACGGGGAGCTGTTTTTT. It yields the protein CASSYTPGQGNGELFF. The J gene is TRBJ2-2, the V gene TRBV6-5, with TRBD1 matching 9 bases. The trim removed 2 bases at V and 7 bases at J, leaving 8 bases unmatched. Germline CDR1 MNHEY, CDR2 SVGAGI. The CDR3 is 16 amino acids.

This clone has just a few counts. The CDR3 reads CASSKGSYGYTF. Here the CDR3 DNA reads TGTGCCAGCAGTAAAGGGAGCTATGGCTACACCTTC. The gene calls are TRBV28 and TRBJ1-2, with D uncertain. Trimming pared 5 bases from V and 4 bases from J, leaving 8 bases between. CDR3 length equals 12 residues. The V gene's germline CDR1 is MDHEN and CDR2 SYDVKM.

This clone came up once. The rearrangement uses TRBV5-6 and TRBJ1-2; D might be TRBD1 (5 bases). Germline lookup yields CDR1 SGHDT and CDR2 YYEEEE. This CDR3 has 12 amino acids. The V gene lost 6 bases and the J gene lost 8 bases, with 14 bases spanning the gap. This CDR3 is CASTLGAVGYTF. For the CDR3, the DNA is TGTGCCAGCACCCTAGGGGCGGTCGGCTACACCTTC.

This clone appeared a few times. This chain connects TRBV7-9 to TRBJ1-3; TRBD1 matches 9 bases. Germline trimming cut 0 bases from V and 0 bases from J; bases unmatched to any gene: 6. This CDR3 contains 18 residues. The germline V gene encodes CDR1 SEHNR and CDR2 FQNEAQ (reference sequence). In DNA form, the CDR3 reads TGTGCCAGCAGCTTAGCCCTGGGGGACAGGGCCTCTGGAAACACCATATATTTT. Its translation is CASSLALGDRASGNTIYF.

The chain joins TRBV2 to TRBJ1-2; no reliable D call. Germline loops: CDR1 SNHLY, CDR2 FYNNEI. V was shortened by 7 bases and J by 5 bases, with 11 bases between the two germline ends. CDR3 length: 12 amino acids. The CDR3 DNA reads TGTGCCAGCAAGGCAGAGACATATGGCTACACCTTC. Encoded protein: CASKAETYGYTF.

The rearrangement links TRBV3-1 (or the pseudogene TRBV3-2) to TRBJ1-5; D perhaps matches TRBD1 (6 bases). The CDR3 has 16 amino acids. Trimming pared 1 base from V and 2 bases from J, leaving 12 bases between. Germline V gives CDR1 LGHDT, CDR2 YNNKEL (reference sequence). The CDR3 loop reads CASSQARGGGNQPQHF. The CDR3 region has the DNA TGTGCCAGCAGCCAAGCTAGAGGGGGGGGCAATCAGCCCCAGCATTTT.

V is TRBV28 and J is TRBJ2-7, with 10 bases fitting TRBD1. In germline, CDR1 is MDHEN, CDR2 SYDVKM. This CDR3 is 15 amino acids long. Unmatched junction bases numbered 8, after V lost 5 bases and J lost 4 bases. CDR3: CASSLDRGLSYEQYV. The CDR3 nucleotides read TGTGCCAGCAGTCTCGACAGGGGGCTTTCTTACGAGCAGTACGTC.

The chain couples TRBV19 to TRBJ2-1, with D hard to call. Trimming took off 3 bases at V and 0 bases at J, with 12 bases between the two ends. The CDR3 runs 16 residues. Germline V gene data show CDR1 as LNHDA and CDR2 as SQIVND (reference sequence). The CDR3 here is CASSISLASSYNEQFF. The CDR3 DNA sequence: TGTGCCAGTAGTATTTCCCTTGCTAGCTCCTACAATGAGCAGTTCTTC.

The CDR3 is CASSQIGQGETEAFF. The DNA of the CDR3 is TGTGCCAGCAGCCAGATCGGACAGGGGGAGACTGAAGCTTTCTTT. The chain carries TRBV5-7 and TRBJ1-1, with 10 bases lining up with TRBD1. TRBV5-7 is an open reading frame whose function is uncertain. V trimming: 4 bases; J trimming: 5 bases; junction bases outside the gene matches: 8. The CDR3 runs to 15 residues.

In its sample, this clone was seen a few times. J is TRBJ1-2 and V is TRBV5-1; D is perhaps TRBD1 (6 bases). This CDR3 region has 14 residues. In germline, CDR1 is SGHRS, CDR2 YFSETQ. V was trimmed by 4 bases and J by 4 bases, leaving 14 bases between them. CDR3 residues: CASSPIRGTYGYTF. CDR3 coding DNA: TGCGCCAGCAGCCCGATCAGGGGAACCTATGGCTACACCTTC. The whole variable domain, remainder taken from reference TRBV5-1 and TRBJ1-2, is KAGVTQTPRYLIKTRGQQVTLSCSPISGHRSVSWYQQTPGQGLQFLFEYFSETQRNKGNFPGRFSGRQFSNSRSEMNVSTLELGDSALYLCASSPIRGTYGYTFGSGTRLTVV.

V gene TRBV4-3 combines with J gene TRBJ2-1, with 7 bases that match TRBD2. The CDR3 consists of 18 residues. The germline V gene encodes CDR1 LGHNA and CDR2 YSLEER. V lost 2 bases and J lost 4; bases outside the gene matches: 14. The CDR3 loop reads CASSQHTSSGLIYNEQFF. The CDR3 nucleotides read TGCGCCAGCAGCCAACACACTTCCTCGGGACTAATTTACAATGAGCAGTTCTTC.

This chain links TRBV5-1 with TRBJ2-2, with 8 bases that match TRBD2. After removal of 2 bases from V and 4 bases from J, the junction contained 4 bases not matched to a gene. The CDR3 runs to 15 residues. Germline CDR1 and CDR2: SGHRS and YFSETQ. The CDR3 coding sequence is TGCGCCAGCAGCTTAACGGGGGGGATCACCGGGGAGCTGTTTTTT. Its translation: CASSLTGGITGELFF.

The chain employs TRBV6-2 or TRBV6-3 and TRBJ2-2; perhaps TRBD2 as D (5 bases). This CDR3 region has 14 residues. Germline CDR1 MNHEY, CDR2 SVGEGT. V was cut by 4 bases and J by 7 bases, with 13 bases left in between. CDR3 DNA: TGTGCCAGCAGTTTAGAGGGAGTCTTCGGGGAGCTGTTTTTT. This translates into CASSLEGVFGELFF.

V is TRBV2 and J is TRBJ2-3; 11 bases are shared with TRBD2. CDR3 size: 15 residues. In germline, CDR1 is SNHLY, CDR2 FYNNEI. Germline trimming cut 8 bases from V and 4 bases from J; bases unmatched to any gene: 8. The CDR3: CASSVAGGSADTQYF. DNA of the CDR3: TGTGCCAGCTCCGTAGCGGGGGGGAGTGCAGATACGCAGTATTTT. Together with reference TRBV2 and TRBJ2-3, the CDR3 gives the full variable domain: EPEVTQTPSHQVTQMGQEVILRCVPISNHLYFYWYRQILGQKVEFLVSFYNNEISEKSEIFDDQFSVERPDGSNFTLKIRSTKLEDSAMYFCASSVAGGSADTQYFGPGTRLTVL.

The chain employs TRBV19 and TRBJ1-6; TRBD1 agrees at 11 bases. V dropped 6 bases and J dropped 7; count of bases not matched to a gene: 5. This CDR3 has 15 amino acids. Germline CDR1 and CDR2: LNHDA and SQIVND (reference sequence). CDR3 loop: CASSIRDRGNSPLHF. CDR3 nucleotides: TGTGCCAGTAGCATCCGGGACAGGGGGAATTCACCCCTCCACTTT.

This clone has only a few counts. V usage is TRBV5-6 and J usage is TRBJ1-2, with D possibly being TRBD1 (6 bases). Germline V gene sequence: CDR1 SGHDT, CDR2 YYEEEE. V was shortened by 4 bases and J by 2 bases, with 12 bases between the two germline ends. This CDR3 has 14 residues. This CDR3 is CASSPGGGNYGYTF. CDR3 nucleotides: TGTGCCAGCAGCCCGGGAGGGGGAAACTATGGCTACACCTTC.